The clone carrying this TCR beta chain was seen only a few times. Its matching antigen is unknown. These data belong to a study of cytomegalovirus exposure and HLA in healthy donors. Findings and limits, study-wide: A later analysis reportedly found that, within productive TCRs, an Asian-associated ancestry cluster had fewer N-insertions than the mean observed across the approximately 600 donors.

CDR3 length: 13 residues. Looked up from germline, CDR1 is MNHNY and CDR2 is SVGAGI (reference sequence). V was pared by 4 bases and J by 5 bases, with 3 bases of the junction left unmatched. PCR employed 60 Vbeta and 13 Jbeta primers. Here immunoSEQ multiplex PCR was the method, and the copy in TCRdb shows in-frame clones only, minus some. The sample yields roughly 100,000 clones, roughly a tenth seen once. Sequenced material: PBMCs. This TCR came from a man aged 50 to 59 in good health and CMV-seropositive. The chain uses TRBV6-6 and TRBJ2-3; 7 bases are shared with TRBD2. The CDR3 region is CASSSSGKDTQYF. The CDR3 DNA sequence: TGTGCCAGCAGTTCAAGCGGGAAAGATACGCAGTATTTT.